This entry describes one T cell receptor beta chain. The CDR3 is 12 amino acids. The V gene lost 7 bases and the J gene lost 1 base, with 8 bases spanning the gap. CDR1 is SEHNR and CDR2 is FQNEAQ in the germline V gene (reference sequence). The data are from a study of shared clonotypes between healthy human individuals. As defined, naive CD8 cells were CD45RO-negative and positively selected for CCR7, with terminally differentiated effector memory CD45RA+ cells excluded. Repertoires were generated with immunoSEQ multiplex PCR, while TCRdb's copy carries only in-frame clones and drops some. The profile shows some 2 million clones, about 95% of them singletons.

The sequence came from a man younger than 30 in good health. The sequenced sample consisted of naive CD8+ T cells sorted from blood. The chain combines TRBV7-9 with TRBJ2-7; no clear D. The CDR3 DNA reads TGTGCCAGCAAGGGTATGTCCTACGAGCAGTACTTC. It encodes CASKGMSYEQYF.